Listed here are 21 T cell receptor beta chains from one sample, sequenced in a study of cytotoxic CD8 clonotypes in ibrutinib-treated CLL. Repertoires were generated with immunoSEQ multiplex PCR, while TCRdb's copy carries only in-frame clones and drops some. The data show about 140,000 clones, with approximately 80% seen just once and about 7.4% held by the top ten. Sequenced here: PBMCs, sampled after 36 months of ibrutinib treatment. Receptor source: a human donor with chronic lymphocytic leukemia.

With regard to this clone: This same CDR3 is encoded by further DNA sequences in the sample. The chain recombines TRBV4-1 with TRBJ1-5; no clear D. The length of the CDR3 is 13 residues. The germline V and J ends were trimmed by 0 bases and 4 bases, with 4 bases remaining between them. CDR1 and CDR2 from the germline V gene are MGHRA and YSYEKL. This CDR3 is CASSQDRNQPQHF. The CDR3, as DNA: TGCGCCAGCAGCCAAGATCGAAATCAGCCCCAGCATTTT.

This sequence joins TRBV18 and TRBJ2-7, with D hard to call. In germline, CDR1 is KGHSH, CDR2 LQKENI. Trimming shortened V by 3 bases and J by 3 bases, and 6 bases separated the two germline ends. CDR3 length: 12 residues. The CDR3 coding sequence is TGTGCCAGCTCACCTCGAGACTACGAGCAGTACTTC. Translated: CASSPRDYEQYF.

This chain joins TRBV5-8 and TRBJ1-1; D perhaps matches TRBD1 (6 bases). The germline V gene has CDR1 SGHTS and CDR2 YDEGEE. Trimming removed 4 bases at V and 7 bases at J, with 8 bases between. The CDR3 has 11 amino acids. CDR3 amino acids: CASSEDSEAFF. The DNA for the CDR3 is TGTGCCAGCAGCGAGGACAGTGAAGCTTTCTTT.

The chain recombines TRBV5-1 with TRBJ2-1; D is possibly TRBD1 or TRBD2 (5 bases each). V was shortened by 4 bases and J by 1 base, with 12 bases between the two germline ends. The CDR3 loop spans 15 amino acids. The germline V gene has CDR1 SGHRS and CDR2 YFSETQ. The CDR3 spells CASSQGTASYNEQFF. The CDR3 region has the DNA TGCGCCAGCAGCCAAGGGACGGCGTCCTACAATGAGCAGTTCTTC.

The V gene is TRBV10-3, the J gene TRBJ2-3; 10 nucleotides align to TRBD1. Trimming at V came to 0 bases and at J to 3 bases, leaving 3 bases not matched to a gene. The CDR3 is 16 amino acids. Germline V lookup: CDR1 ENHRY, CDR2 SYGVKD. As DNA, the CDR3 is TGTGCCATCAGTGAGTCAGGGACAGGGGCGACAGATACGCAGTATTTT. This encodes CAISESGTGATDTQYF.

The chain has TRBV7-7 and TRBJ2-1, with no clear D. The V gene lost 5 bases and the J gene lost 6 bases, with 11 bases spanning the gap. Germline V gene data show CDR1 as SSHAT and CDR2 as FNYEAQ (reference sequence). The CDR3 covers 13 residues. Here the CDR3 reads CASSPEPANEQFF. Here the CDR3 DNA reads TGTGCCAGCAGCCCAGAGCCAGCCAATGAGCAGTTCTTC.

This clone was seen a few times. This sequence joins TRBV6-5 and TRBJ1-2; no clear D. Germline lookup yields CDR1 MNHEY and CDR2 SVGAGI. This CDR3 contains 11 residues. V was clipped by 4 bases and J by 5 bases, with 5 bases between them. Here the CDR3 reads CASSSRYGYTF. The CDR3 region has the DNA TGTGCCAGCAGTTCACGTTATGGCTACACCTTC.

This clone turned up a few times. CDR3 DNA: TGTGCCTGGAGTCCAGGCCACTATGGTAACTATGGCTACACCTTC. This codes for CAWSPGHYGNYGYTF. The V gene is TRBV30, the J gene TRBJ1-2; D is undetermined. CDR1 GTSNPN and CDR2 SVGIG come from the germline V gene (reference sequence). This CDR3 has 15 amino acids. Trimming removed 2 bases at V and 1 base at J, with 14 bases between.

The gene calls are TRBV6-1 and TRBJ1-5, with D possibly matching TRBD1 (5 bases). The germline gives CDR1 MNHNS, CDR2 SASEGT. Trimming took off 3 bases at V and 6 bases at J, with 15 bases between the two ends. The CDR3 has 15 amino acids. The CDR3 DNA reads TGTGCCAGCAGTGAGGGCCTATCGAGGGGTCAGCCCCAGCATTTT. It yields the protein CASSEGLSRGQPQHF.

The DNA for the CDR3 is TGTGCCAGCAGCTTGGATCCGGGAGGGTCCGGCTACACCTTC. This codes for CASSLDPGGSGYTF. The rearrangement links TRBV5-8 to TRBJ1-2; D unresolved. In germline, CDR1 is SGHTS, CDR2 YDEGEE. Between the trimmed V and J ends, which lost 0 bases and 8 bases, there was a span of 14 bases. The CDR3 sequence is 14 residues long.

The chain's CDR3 is CASSLAPRSGELFF. The CDR3 nucleotides are TGCGCCAGCAGCTTGGCGCCGCGGTCCGGGGAGCTGTTTTTT. V is TRBV5-1 and J is TRBJ2-2; D ambiguous. Germline lookup yields CDR1 SGHRS and CDR2 YFSETQ. The CDR3 length is 14 residues. Trimming left V 0 bases short and J 6 bases short, with 9 bases between.

V usage is TRBV6-6 and J usage is TRBJ2-5; D might be TRBD2 (5 bases). Trimming took off 6 bases at V and 5 bases at J, with 13 bases between the two ends. Germline CDR1 and CDR2: MNHNY and SVGAGI (reference sequence). The CDR3 length is 13 residues. In nucleotides, the CDR3 is TGTGCCAGCAGCCGGGCCCAGCGGGAGACCCAGTACTTC. It yields the protein CASSRAQRETQYF.

The rearrangement uses TRBV7-9 and TRBJ2-4; possibly TRBD2 for D (6 bases). Per germline, CDR1 SEHNR and CDR2 FQNEAQ (reference sequence). CDR3 length: 16 amino acids. The V end was cut by 3 bases, the J end by 0 bases, with 12 bases between. The CDR3 DNA sequence: TGTGCCAGCAGCTTTTGGGGAGGACTAGCCAAAAACATTCAGTACTTC. This sequence encodes CASSFWGGLAKNIQYF. The full variable domain, with the rest looked up from reference TRBV7-9 and TRBJ2-4, is DTGVSQNPRHKITKRGQNVTFRCDPISEHNRLYWYRQTLGQGPEFLTYFQNEAQLEKSRLLSDRFSAERPKGSFSTLEIQRTEQGDSAMYLCASSFWGGLAKNIQYFGAGTRLSVL.

V gene TRBV30 combines with J gene TRBJ2-2; D is unresolved. This CDR3 comprises 15 residues. With 2 bases removed from V and 2 bases from J, the gap between germline ends came to 12 bases. Germline V lookup: CDR1 GTSNPN, CDR2 SVGIG (reference sequence). The CDR3 protein is CAWSYEARNTGELFF. As DNA, the CDR3 is TGTGCCTGGAGTTACGAAGCGAGAAACACCGGGGAGCTGTTTTTT.

The CDR3 spells CASRRDRATGELFF. In nucleotides, the CDR3 is TGTGCCAGCAGGAGGGACAGGGCGACCGGGGAGCTGTTTTTT. This chain joins TRBV27 and TRBJ2-2; 9 bases are shared with TRBD1. The germline gives CDR1 MNHEY, CDR2 SMNVEV (reference sequence). V dropped 6 bases and J dropped 5; count of bases not matched to a gene: 4. The CDR3 contains 14 residues.

V usage is TRBV5-1 and J usage is TRBJ1-2; 7 bases are shared with TRBD1. Germline CDR1 reads SGHRS; CDR2 reads YFSETQ. The CDR3 length is 14 residues. With 4 bases clipped from V and 4 bases from J, the junction kept 7 bases outside the gene matches. In nucleotides, the CDR3 is TGCGCCAGCAGCCTGACGGGACAGAGCTATGGCTACACCTTC. As protein: CASSLTGQSYGYTF.

The chain has TRBV25-1 and TRBJ1-1; D not certain. Trimming removed 4 bases from V and 4 bases from J, with 4 bases in between. There are 11 residues in the CDR3. Germline V CDR1 and CDR2: MGHDK, SYGVNS. The CDR3 protein is CASSAGTEAFF. The CDR3, as DNA: TGTGCCAGCAGTGCCGGCACTGAAGCTTTCTTT.

CDR3 nucleotides: TGTGCCAGCAGCTTGGCCGATGGGAAGGAGACCCAGTACTTC. Residues: CASSLADGKETQYF. The V gene is TRBV5-4, the J gene TRBJ2-5; unclear D gene. V was cut by 0 bases and J by 5 bases, with 11 bases left in between. CDR1 is SGHNT, CDR2 YYREEE, per germline (reference sequence). The CDR3 is made up of 14 amino acids.

The genes are TRBV10-3 and TRBJ1-4, with a possible D match to TRBD1 (5 bases). The CDR3 sequence is 15 residues long. The V gene lost 6 bases and the J gene lost 5 bases, with 16 bases spanning the gap. The germline gives CDR1 ENHRY, CDR2 SYGVKD. The DNA for the CDR3 is TGTGCCATCAGCCGGGACGCTGACCTGAATGAAAAACTGTTTTTT. Protein product: CAISRDADLNEKLFF.

The chain joins TRBV27 to TRBJ2-7; a possible D gene is TRBD2 (6 bases). This CDR3 comprises 12 residues. CDR1 and CDR2 from the germline V gene are MNHEY and SMNVEV (reference sequence). Deletions cut 3 bases from V and 4 bases from J, with 7 bases between. CDR3 nucleotides: TGTGCCAGCAGTTTGGGGGGTTACGAGCAGTACTTC. It translates to CASSLGGYEQYF.

This chain uses TRBV7-3 with TRBJ2-1; 9 bases are a match to TRBD1. The CDR3 is 15 residues long. In germline, CDR1 is SGHTA, CDR2 FQGTGA. V gave up 5 bases and J gave up 7 bases; unmatched junction bases: 9. The CDR3 DNA reads TGTGCCAGCAGCCCTGTGGGACAGGGCAGAAATGAGCAGTTCTTC. Protein: CASSPVGQGRNEQFF. The full variable domain, rest sourced from reference TRBV7-3 and TRBJ2-1, is GAGVSQTPSNKVTEKGKYVELRCDPISGHTALYWYRQSLGQGPEFLIYFQGTGAADDSGLPNDRFFAVRPEGSVSTLKIQRTERGDSAVYLCASSPVGQGRNEQFFGPGTRLTVL.